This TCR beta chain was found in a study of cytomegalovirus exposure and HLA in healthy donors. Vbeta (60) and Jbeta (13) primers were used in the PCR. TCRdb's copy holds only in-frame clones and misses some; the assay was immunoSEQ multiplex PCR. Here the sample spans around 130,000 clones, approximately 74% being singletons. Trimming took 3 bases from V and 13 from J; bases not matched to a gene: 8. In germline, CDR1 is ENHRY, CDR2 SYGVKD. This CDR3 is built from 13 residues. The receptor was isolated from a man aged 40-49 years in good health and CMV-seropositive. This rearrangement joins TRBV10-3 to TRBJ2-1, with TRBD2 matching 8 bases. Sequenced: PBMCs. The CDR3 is CAISDGGEGPQFF. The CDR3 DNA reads TGTGCCATCAGTGACGGGGGGGAGGGACCCCAGTTCTTC.